Below are 8 T cell receptor beta chains sequenced from a single sample in a study of T cell changes during pregnancy in multiple sclerosis. Profiled with immunoSEQ multiplex PCR; TCRdb holds only in-frame clones, not every one. The sample includes over 70,000 clones, around 93% of them seen just once. This material consisted of peripheral blood, taken in the first trimester of pregnancy. These TCRs come from a female donor in good health, enrolled as a control in a pregnancy study.

DNA for the CDR3: TGTGCCGGGCCCCGGTACGAGCAGTACTTC. This translates into CAGPRYEQYF. This chain uses TRBV6-5 with TRBJ2-7; D is ambiguous. The CDR3 contains 10 residues. From germline, CDR1 is MNHEY and CDR2 SVGAGI. The germline V and J ends were trimmed by 11 bases and 4 bases, with 9 bases remaining between them.

This chain links TRBV7-3 with TRBJ2-2, with D perhaps matching TRBD1 (5 bases). This CDR3 comprises 13 residues. Trimming shortened V by 3 bases and J by 7 bases, and 9 bases separated the two germline ends. In germline, CDR1 is SGHTA, CDR2 FQGTGA. The CDR3: CASSFQGIGELFF. The CDR3 DNA sequence: TGTGCCAGCAGCTTCCAGGGTATCGGGGAGCTGTTTTTT.

V is TRBV4-3 and J is TRBJ1-1; 7 positions agree with TRBD1. CDR1 is LGHNA, CDR2 YSLEER, per germline. V lost 3 bases to trimming and J lost 3 bases; unmatched junction nucleotides: 7. CDR3 size: 15 residues. The CDR3 sequence: CASSHRQGRDTEAFF. CDR3 DNA sequence: TGCGCCAGCAGCCATAGACAGGGCCGCGACACTGAAGCTTTCTTT.

The chain couples TRBV6-1 to TRBJ1-1; D unresolved. The CDR3 contains 16 residues. Trimming pared 2 bases from V and 1 base from J, leaving 14 bases between. Germline V CDR1 and CDR2: MNHNS, SASEGT. CDR3 residues: CASSERAYRQNTEAFF. The CDR3 nucleotides are TGTGCCAGCAGTGAACGCGCATATCGACAGAACACTGAAGCTTTCTTT.

The chain carries TRBV4-2 and TRBJ2-5; 7 positions match TRBD1. The CDR3 has 15 amino acids. Trimming took 11 bases from V and 3 from J; bases not matched to a gene: 15. Germline V gene data show CDR1 as LGHNA and CDR2 as YNFKEQ. CDR3 sequence (DNA): TGTGCCTCACAAACCGGGACAGTAAAGGAAGAGACCCAGTACTTC. Residues: CASQTGTVKEETQYF.

The table lists this clone with a count of one. V gene TRBV9 combines with J gene TRBJ1-1; TRBD1 aligns across 7 bases. The CDR3 is 15 residues long. The germline V gene encodes CDR1 SGDLS and CDR2 YYNGEE. After removal of 4 bases from V and 5 bases from J, the junction contained 11 bases not matched to a gene. In nucleotides, the CDR3 is TGTGCCAGCAGCCCCCGACAGGGATCGTGGACTGAAGCTTTCTTT. Translated: CASSPRQGSWTEAFF.

The chain joins TRBV10-3 to TRBJ2-1, with D possibly matching TRBD1 (6 bases). Germline loops: CDR1 ENHRY, CDR2 SYGVKD. Deletions cut 6 bases from V and 4 bases from J, with 10 bases between. This CDR3 is 13 amino acids long. The CDR3 loop is CAISLGQYNEQFF. As DNA, the CDR3 is TGTGCCATCAGCCTCGGACAGTACAATGAGCAGTTCTTC.

The chain uses TRBV28 and TRBJ2-7; D possibly corresponds to TRBD1 (6 bases). V was pared by 6 bases and J by 0 bases, with 18 bases between. The CDR3 totals 16 residues. The germline V gene encodes CDR1 MDHEN and CDR2 SYDVKM. CDR3 sequence (DNA): TGTGCCAGCAGCAAGACAGGTTTGTCCTCCTCCTACGAGCAGTACTTC. The encoded protein is CASSKTGLSSSYEQYF.